This entry lists 5 T cell receptor beta chains sequenced from one sample in a study of CD8+ T cells in alopecia areata. Extracted RNA was reverse transcribed, and the resulting cDNA served as sequencing template. Sequenced by immunoSEQ multiplex PCR; TCRdb stores in-frame clones only, minus some. The data show about 180,000 clones, roughly 50% seen once. This sample's treatment: oral pan-JAK inhibitor, 5-10 mg twice daily. The sample in question was CD4+ T cells sorted from blood, obtained at approximately week 55, from a patient treated with tofacitinib. All receptors come from a human donor with alopecia areata.

Only a few counts were recorded for this clone. J is TRBJ2-5 and V is TRBV10-3, with D tentatively TRBD1 or TRBD2 (5 bases each). V dropped 6 bases and J dropped 2 bases, with 10 bases sitting between them. The CDR3 is made up of 13 amino acids. CDR1 and CDR2 from the germline V gene are ENHRY and SYGVKD. CDR3 region: CAISGWGQETQYF. Here the CDR3 DNA reads TGTGCCATCAGCGGGTGGGGGCAAGAGACCCAGTACTTC.

The rearrangement joins TRBV30 to TRBJ2-7, with D possibly matching TRBD2 (5 bases). Trimming stripped 1 base from V and 1 base from J, with 8 bases between. The CDR3 loop spans 13 amino acids. Germline V gene sequence: CDR1 GTSNPN, CDR2 SVGIG (reference sequence). CDR3 sequence: CAWSEGGSYEQYF. The CDR3 DNA follows: TGTGCCTGGAGTGAGGGCGGGTCCTACGAGCAGTACTTC.

The chain combines TRBV6-6 with TRBJ2-1; D might be TRBD1 or TRBD2, each matching 5 bases. Germline values: CDR1 MNHNY, CDR2 SVGAGI (reference sequence). The length of the CDR3 is 14 residues. Trimming shortened V by 9 bases and J by 7 bases, and 19 bases separated the two germline ends. The DNA for the CDR3 is TGTGCCAGTAAAAAGGGGTGGGTAGCGAATGAGCAGTTCTTC. Translated, it gives CASKKGWVANEQFF.

As regards this clone: Additional DNA sequences in this sample encode the identical CDR3. The V and J genes are TRBV5-1 and TRBJ1-1; TRBD1 is a possible D gene (5 bases). Germline V gene sequence: CDR1 SGHRS, CDR2 YFSETQ. V shed 2 bases and J shed 1 base, with 6 bases lying between them. This CDR3 comprises 13 residues. The CDR3 reads CASSFDRNTEAFF. For the CDR3, the DNA is TGCGCCAGCAGCTTTGACAGGAACACTGAAGCTTTCTTT.

The V gene is TRBV19, the J gene TRBJ2-7; 13 nucleotides agree with TRBD2. Germline CDR1 LNHDA, CDR2 SQIVND (reference sequence). With 6 bases clipped from V and 4 bases from J, the junction kept 3 bases outside the gene matches. The CDR3 runs to 14 residues. As DNA, the CDR3 is TGTGCCAGTAGGACTAGCGGGGGGATATACGAGCAGTACTTC. Residues: CASRTSGGIYEQYF.